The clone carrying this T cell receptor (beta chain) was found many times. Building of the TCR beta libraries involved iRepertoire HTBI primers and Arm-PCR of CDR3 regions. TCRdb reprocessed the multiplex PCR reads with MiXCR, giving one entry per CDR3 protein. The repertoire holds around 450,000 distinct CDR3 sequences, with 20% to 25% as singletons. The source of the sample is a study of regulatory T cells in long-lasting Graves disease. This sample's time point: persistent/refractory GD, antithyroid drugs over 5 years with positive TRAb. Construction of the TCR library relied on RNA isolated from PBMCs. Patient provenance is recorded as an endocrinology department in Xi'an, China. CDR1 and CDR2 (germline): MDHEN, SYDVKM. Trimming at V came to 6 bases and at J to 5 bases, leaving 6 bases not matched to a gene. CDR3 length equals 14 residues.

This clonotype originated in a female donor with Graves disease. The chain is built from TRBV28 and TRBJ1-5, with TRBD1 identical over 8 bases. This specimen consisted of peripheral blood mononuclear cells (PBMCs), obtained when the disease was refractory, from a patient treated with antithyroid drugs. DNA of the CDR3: TGTGCCAGCAGGTTAGACAGGGGCTATCAGCCCCAGCATTTT. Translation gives CASRLDRGYQPQHF.